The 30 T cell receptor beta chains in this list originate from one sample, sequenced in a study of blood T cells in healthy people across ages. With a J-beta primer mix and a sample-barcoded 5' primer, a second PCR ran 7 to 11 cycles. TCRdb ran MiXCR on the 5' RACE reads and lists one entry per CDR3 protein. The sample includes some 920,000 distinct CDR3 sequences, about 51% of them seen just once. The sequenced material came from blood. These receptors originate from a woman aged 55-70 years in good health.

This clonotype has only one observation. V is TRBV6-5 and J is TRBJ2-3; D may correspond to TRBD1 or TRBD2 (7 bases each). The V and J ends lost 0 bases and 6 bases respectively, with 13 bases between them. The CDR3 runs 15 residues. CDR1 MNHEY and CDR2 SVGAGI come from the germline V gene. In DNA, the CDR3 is TGTGCCAGCAGTTACTCTCTCCAGGGGGGGGATACGCAGTATTTT. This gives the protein CASSYSLQGGDTQYF.

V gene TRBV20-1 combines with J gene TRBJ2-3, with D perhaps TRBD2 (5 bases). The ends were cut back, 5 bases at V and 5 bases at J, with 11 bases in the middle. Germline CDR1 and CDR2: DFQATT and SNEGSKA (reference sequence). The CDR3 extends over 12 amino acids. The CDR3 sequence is CSAQYGVDTQYF. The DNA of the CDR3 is TGCAGTGCTCAATACGGGGTAGATACGCAGTATTTT.

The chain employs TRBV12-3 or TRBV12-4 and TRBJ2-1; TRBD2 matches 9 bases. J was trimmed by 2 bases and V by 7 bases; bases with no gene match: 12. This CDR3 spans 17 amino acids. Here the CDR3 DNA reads TGTGCCAGCACCTCGCAAGGGCGCGGGAGGGCCTACAATGAGCAGTTCTTC. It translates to CASTSQGRGRAYNEQFF.

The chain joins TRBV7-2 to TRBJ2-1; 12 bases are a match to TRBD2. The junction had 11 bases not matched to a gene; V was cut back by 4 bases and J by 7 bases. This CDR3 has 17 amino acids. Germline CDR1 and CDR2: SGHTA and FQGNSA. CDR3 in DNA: TGTGCCAGCAGCTCCAGCCCGACTAGCGGGAGACAGAATGAGCAGTTCTTC. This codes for CASSSSPTSGRQNEQFF.

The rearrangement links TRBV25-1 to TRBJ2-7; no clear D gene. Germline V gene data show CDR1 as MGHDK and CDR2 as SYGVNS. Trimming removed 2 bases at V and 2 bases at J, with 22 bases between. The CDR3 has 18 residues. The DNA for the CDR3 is TGTGCCAGCAGTGAAGGGTTTCAGCCGAGACCGCTACCCTACGAGCAGTACTTC. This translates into CASSEGFQPRPLPYEQYF.

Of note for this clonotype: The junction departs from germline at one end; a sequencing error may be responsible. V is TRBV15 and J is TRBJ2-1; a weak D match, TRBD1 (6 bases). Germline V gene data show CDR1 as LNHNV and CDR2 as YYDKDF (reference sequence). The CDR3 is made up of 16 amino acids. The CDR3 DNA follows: TGTACCACCAGCGAGAGTGGAAGACAGGTGAACAATGAGCAGTTCTTC. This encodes CTTSESGRQVNNEQFF.

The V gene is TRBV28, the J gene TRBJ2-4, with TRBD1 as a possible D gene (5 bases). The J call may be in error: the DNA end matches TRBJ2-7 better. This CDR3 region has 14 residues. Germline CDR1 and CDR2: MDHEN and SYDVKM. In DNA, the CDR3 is TGTGCCAGCACTGACAGACAGAGAACCTACGAGCAGTACTTC. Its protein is CASTDRQRTYEQYF.

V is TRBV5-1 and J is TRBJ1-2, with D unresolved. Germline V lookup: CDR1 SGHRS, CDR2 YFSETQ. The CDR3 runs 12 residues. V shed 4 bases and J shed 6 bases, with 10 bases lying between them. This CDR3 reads CASSLYADGYTF. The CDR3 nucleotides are TGCGCCAGCAGCCTTTATGCTGATGGCTACACCTTC.

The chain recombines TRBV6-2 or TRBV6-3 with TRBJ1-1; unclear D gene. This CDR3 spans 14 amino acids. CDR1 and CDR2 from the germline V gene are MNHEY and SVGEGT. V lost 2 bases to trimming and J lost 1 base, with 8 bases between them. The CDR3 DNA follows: TGTGCCAGCAGTTACGGCCAGGCGAACACTGAAGCTTTCTTT. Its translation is CASSYGQANTEAFF.

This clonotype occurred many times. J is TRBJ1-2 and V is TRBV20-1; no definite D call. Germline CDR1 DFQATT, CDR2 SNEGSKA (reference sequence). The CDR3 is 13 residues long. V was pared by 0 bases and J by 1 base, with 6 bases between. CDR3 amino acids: CSARDRLNYGYTF. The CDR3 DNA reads TGCAGTGCTAGAGATAGGCTTAACTATGGCTACACCTTC.

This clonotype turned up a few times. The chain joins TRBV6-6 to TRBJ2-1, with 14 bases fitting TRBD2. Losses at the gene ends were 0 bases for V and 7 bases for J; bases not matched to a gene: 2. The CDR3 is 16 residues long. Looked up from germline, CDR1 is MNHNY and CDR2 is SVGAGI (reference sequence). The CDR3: CASSYSGTSGRNEQFF. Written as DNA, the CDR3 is TGTGCCAGCAGTTACTCTGGGACTAGCGGGAGAAATGAGCAGTTCTTC.

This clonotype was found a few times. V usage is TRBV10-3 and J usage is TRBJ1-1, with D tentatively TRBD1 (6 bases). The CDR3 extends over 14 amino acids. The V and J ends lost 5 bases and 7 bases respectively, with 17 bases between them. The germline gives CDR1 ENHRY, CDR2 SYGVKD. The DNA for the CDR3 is TGTGCCATCAGTCAACAGGGTGAGTTGGATGAAGCTTTCTTT. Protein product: CAISQQGELDEAFF.

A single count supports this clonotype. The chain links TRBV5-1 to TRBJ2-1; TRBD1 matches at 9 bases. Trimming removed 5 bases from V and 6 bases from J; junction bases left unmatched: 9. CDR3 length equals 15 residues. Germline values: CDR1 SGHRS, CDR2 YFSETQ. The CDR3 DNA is TGCGCCAGCAGTTCCGGGACAGGGACTTCCAATGAGCAGTTCTTC. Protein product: CASSSGTGTSNEQFF.

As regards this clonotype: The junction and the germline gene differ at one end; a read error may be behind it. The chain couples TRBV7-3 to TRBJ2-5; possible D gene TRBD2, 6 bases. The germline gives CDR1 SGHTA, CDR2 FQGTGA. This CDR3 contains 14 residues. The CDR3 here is CASSLGGKRETRYF. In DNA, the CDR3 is TGTGCCAGCAGCTTAGGCGGGAAGCGAGAGACCCGGTACTTC.

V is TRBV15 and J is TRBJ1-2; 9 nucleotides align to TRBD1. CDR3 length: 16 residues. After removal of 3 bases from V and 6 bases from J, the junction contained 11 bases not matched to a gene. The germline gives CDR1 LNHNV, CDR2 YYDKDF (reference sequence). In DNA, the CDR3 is TGTGCCACCAGCAGGCTTAAAACCGGGACAGGGAATGGCTACACCTTC. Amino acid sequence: CATSRLKTGTGNGYTF.

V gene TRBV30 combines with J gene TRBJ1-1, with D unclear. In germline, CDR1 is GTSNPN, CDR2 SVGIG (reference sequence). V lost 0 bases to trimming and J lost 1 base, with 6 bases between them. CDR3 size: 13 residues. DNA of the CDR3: TGTGCCTGGAGTGTAATAAGGAACACTGAAGCTTTCTTT. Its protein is CAWSVIRNTEAFF.

The CDR3, as DNA: TGTGCCAGCAGCCCGGGAGCCGGGGAGCTGTTTTTT. Translation gives CASSPGAGELFF. The V call is TRBV3-1, the J call TRBJ2-2; perhaps TRBD2 as D (6 bases). This CDR3 region has 12 residues. The V and J ends lost 4 bases and 6 bases respectively, with 6 bases between them. Germline V gene sequence: CDR1 LGHDT, CDR2 YNNKEL (reference sequence).

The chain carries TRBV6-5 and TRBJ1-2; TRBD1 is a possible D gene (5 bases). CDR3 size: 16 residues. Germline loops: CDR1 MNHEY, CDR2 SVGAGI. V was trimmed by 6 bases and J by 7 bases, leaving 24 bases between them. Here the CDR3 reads CASSLTLRGRSGGYTF. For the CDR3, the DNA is TGTGCCAGCAGCCTGACCCTAAGGGGAAGGTCTGGTGGCTACACCTTC.

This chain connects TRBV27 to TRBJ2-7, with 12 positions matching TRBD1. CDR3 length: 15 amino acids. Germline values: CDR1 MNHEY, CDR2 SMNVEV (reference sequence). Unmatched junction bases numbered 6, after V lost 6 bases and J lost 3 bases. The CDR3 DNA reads TGTGCCAGCAGGAAGGGACAGGGGGCGAACTACGAGCAGTACTTC. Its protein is CASRKGQGANYEQYF.

Written as DNA, the CDR3 is TGTGCCATCTCCGCGGAACAAACCGATGAGCAGTTCTTC. It specifies CAISAEQTDEQFF. The chain carries TRBV10-3 and TRBJ2-1; no clear D. V gave up 8 bases and J gave up 8 bases, with 16 bases separating them. CDR3 length: 13 amino acids. In germline, CDR1 is ENHRY, CDR2 SYGVKD.

Here the CDR3 DNA reads TGTGCCAGCTCACTCGACTCGGACAGGGGGACTTCACCCCTCCACTTT. It translates to CASSLDSDRGTSPLHF. This sequence joins TRBV18 and TRBJ1-6, with TRBD1 matching 10 bases. Germline lookup yields CDR1 KGHSH and CDR2 LQKENI. The CDR3 sequence is 16 residues long. J gave up 9 bases and V 4 bases, and 9 bases lay outside the gene matches.

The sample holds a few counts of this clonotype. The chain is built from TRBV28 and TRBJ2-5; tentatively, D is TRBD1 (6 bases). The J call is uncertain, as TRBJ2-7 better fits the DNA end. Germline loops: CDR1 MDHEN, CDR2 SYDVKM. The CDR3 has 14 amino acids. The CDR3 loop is CASSFIGQIYEQYF. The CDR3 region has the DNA TGTGCCAGCAGTTTTATCGGACAGATCTACGAGCAGTACTTC.

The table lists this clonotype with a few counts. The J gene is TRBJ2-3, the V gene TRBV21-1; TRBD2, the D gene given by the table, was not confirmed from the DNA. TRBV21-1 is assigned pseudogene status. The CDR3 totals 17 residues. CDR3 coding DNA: TGTGCCAGCAGCAACAAGCGACTCCCTTTTAGCACAGATACGCAGTATTTT. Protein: CASSNKRLPFSTDTQYF.

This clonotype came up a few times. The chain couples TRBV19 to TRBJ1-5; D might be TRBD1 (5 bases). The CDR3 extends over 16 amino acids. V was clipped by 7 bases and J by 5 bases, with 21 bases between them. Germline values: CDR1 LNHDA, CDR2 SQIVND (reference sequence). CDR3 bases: TGTGCCAGTAATAAGATCGACATCAGGGCCCATCAGCCCCAGCATTTT. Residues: CASNKIDIRAHQPQHF. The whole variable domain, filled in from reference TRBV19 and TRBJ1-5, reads DGGITQSPKYLFRKEGQNVTLSCEQNLNHDAMYWYRQDPGQGLRLIYYSQIVNDFQKGDIAEGYSVSREKKESFPLTVTSAQKNPTAFYLCASNKIDIRAHQPQHFGDGTRLSIL.

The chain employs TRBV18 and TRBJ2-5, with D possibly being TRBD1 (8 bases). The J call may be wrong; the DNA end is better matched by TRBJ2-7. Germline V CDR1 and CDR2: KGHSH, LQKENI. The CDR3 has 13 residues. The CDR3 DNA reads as TGTGCCAGCTCACACAGGGGGGGCTACGAGCAGTACTTC. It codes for CASSHRGGYEQYF.

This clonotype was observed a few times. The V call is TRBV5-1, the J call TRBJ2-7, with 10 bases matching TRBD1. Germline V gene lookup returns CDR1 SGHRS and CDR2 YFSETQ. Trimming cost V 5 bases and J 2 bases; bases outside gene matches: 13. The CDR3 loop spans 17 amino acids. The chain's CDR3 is CASREQPGTGATYEQYF. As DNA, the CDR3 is TGCGCCAGCAGGGAGCAACCCGGGACAGGGGCGACCTACGAGCAGTACTTC.

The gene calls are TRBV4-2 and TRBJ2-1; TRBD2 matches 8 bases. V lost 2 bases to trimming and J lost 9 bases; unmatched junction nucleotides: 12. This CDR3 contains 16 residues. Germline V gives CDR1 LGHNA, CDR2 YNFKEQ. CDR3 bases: TGTGCCAGCAGCCAACAACCGGGACTAGAGTCGGTTGAGCAGTTCTTC. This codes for CASSQQPGLESVEQFF.

The CDR3 sequence: CSVRGISYNEQFF. CDR3 nucleotide sequence: TGCAGCGTTCGGGGGATCTCCTACAATGAGCAGTTCTTC. The rearrangement links TRBV29-1 to TRBJ2-1, with a tentative D call TRBD2 (6 bases). The length of the CDR3 is 13 residues. The V and J ends lost 5 bases and 0 bases respectively, with 8 bases between them. Per the germline V gene, CDR1 is SQVTM and CDR2 is ANQGSEA.

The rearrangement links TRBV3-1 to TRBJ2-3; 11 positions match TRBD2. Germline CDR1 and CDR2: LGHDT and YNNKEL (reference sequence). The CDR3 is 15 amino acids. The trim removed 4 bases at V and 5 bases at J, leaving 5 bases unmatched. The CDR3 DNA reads TGTGCCAGCAGCCGAGGGACTAGCGGAATAGATACGCAGTATTTT. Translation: CASSRGTSGIDTQYF.

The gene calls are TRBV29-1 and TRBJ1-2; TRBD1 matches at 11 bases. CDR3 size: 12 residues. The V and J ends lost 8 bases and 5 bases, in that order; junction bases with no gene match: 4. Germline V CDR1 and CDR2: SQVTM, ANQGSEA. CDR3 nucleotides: TGCAGCTTGGGGACAGGGGGATATGGCTACACCTTC. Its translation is CSLGTGGYGYTF.